The TCR beta chain under discussion was sequenced for a study of blood T cell repertoires in COVID-19. Trimming left V 1 base short and J 3 bases short, with 9 bases between. This CDR3 region has 14 residues. Germline CDR1 reads LGHDT; CDR2 reads YNNKEL (reference sequence). Libraries were prepared by immunoSEQ multiplex PCR; TCRdb keeps only in-frame clonotypes and omits some of them. Among about 220,000 clones listed, around 80% were seen once. This chain links TRBV3-1 (or the pseudogene TRBV3-2) with TRBJ2-5; tentative D call: TRBD2 (5 bases). Sequencing input: peripheral blood. The TCR was taken from a woman in her sixties or seventies with acute or convalescent COVID-19. The CDR3 DNA follows: TGTGCCAGCAGCCAAGCCGGGGTAGAAGAGACCCAGTACTTC. Its translation: CASSQAGVEETQYF.